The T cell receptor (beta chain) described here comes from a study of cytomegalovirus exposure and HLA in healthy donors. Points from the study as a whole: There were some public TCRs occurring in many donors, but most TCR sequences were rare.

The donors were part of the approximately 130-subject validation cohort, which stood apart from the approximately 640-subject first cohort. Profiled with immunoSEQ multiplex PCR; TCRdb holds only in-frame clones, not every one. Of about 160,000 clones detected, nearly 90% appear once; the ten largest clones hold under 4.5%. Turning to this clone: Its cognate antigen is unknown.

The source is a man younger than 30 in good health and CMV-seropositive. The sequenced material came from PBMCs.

For the CDR3, the DNA is TGTGCCAGCAGTGAACCTTCTCGGCTAGCGGGAGGGAGAACCGGGGAGCTGTTTTTT. It specifies CASSEPSRLAGGRTGELFF. V usage is TRBV2 and J usage is TRBJ2-2; 12 bases map to TRBD2. The CDR3 covers 19 residues. The germline CDR1 and CDR2 sequences are SNHLY and FYNNEI. The ends lost 2 bases at V and 5 bases at J; junction bases unmatched: 12.